This T cell receptor (beta chain) is from a study of blood T cells in healthy people across ages. Study-wide context: Template switching retrieved approximately one barcoded beta molecule for each two T cells. Study-level results: PBMCs that were unsorted prevented a conclusive naive versus antigen-experienced comparison. Estimates of total diversity, which came from one million sequenced T cells, were considered to be underestimates.

Points on this clonotype: Its antigen is currently unknown.

It was with a sample-barcoded 5' primer and a J-beta primer mix that a second PCR of about 7 to 12 cycles was run. Each TCR beta cDNA got a 12-nucleotide random molecular identifier. MiXCR, run by TCRdb on the 5' RACE reads, gives a single entry per CDR3 protein. The sample consists of a few hundred thousand distinct CDR3 sequences, about 49% of them appearing once. Trimming at V came to 4 bases and at J to 7 bases, leaving 12 bases not matched to a gene. CDR1 and CDR2 from the germline V gene are LGHDT and YNNKEL (reference sequence). The CDR3 runs to 16 residues. This chain connects TRBV3-1 to TRBJ2-1; the match to TRBD2 covers 8 bases. The source material was blood. This sequence originates from a man aged 55 to 69 in good health. The CDR3 protein is CASSPNIRGRRNEQFF. The CDR3 DNA sequence: TGTGCCAGCAGCCCTAATATCCGCGGGAGGAGGAATGAGCAGTTCTTC.